The 18 T cell receptor beta chains below were found in one sample sequenced in a study of graft-versus-host responses after intestinal transplantation (dated by TCRdb to 2020 to 2023). The method was the immunoSEQ multiplex PCR assay. Here the immuneACCESS table is served through TCRdb, limited to in-frame sequences with V and J called. Missing clones are a known gap in these copies; in checked studies unresolved V genes cover under half, and the rest lacks a known reason. The sample records about 73,000 clones, almost 90% of which are singletons. Of the sample, about 4.2% is held by the ten largest clones. This specimen's time point label, per the study, means: cells obtained before transplantation from donor or recipient. The antigens for these receptors are not known. The material was unstimulated CD8+ T cells sorted from spleen or lymph node cells, obtained before transplant. The receptors were sampled from a human donor who was the organ donor for an intestinal transplant.

J is TRBJ2-2 and V is TRBV28, with a tentative D call TRBD1 (5 bases). The CDR3 contains 13 residues. Trimming left V 7 bases short and J 6 bases short, with 12 bases between. The germline V gene has CDR1 MDHEN and CDR2 SYDVKM. CDR3 DNA sequence: TGTGCCAGCACATATCAGGGATCCGGGGAGCTGTTTTTT. Amino acids: CASTYQGSGELFF.

This clone was seen a single time. CDR3 coding DNA: TGTGCCTGGAGTGTATTTGGAGGAAGGCCTGAAGCTTTCTTT. The encoded protein is CAWSVFGGRPEAFF. The chain combines TRBV30 with TRBJ1-1, with D unresolved. V was clipped by 0 bases and J by 6 bases, with 14 bases between them. The germline CDR1 and CDR2 sequences are GTSNPN and SVGIG (reference sequence). The CDR3 is 14 residues long. Using reference TRBV30 and TRBJ1-1 for the parts outside the CDR3, the full variable domain is SQTIHQWPATLVQPVGSPLSLECTVEGTSNPNLYWYRQAAGRGLQLLFYSVGIGQISSEVPQNLSASRPQDRQFILSSKKLLLSDSGFYLCAWSVFGGRPEAFFGQGTRLTVV.

The chain is built from TRBV6-1 and TRBJ2-3; the match to TRBD2 covers 9 bases. Trimming took 8 bases from V and 4 from J; bases not matched to a gene: 7. Looked up from germline, CDR1 is MNHNS and CDR2 is SASEGT. The CDR3 consists of 14 residues. The CDR3 sequence: CASWGRGGPDTQYF. In DNA, the CDR3 is TGTGCCAGCTGGGGGCGGGGGGGCCCAGATACGCAGTATTTT.

This clone was seen once. This chain joins TRBV4-3 and TRBJ2-5; 8 positions match TRBD1. CDR1 is LGHNA, CDR2 YSLEER, per germline. The CDR3 runs to 15 residues. Trimming removed 0 bases from V and 5 bases from J; junction bases left unmatched: 5. This CDR3 reads CASSQDAGGWETQYF. As DNA, the CDR3 is TGCGCCAGCAGCCAAGACGCAGGGGGCTGGGAGACCCAGTACTTC.

The genes are TRBV7-8 and TRBJ1-5; 7 positions agree with TRBD1. Germline V gives CDR1 SGHVS, CDR2 FQNEAQ. The ends lost 1 base at V and 4 bases at J; junction bases unmatched: 4. The CDR3 length is 15 residues. The DNA of the CDR3 is TGTGCCAGCAGCTTAGAGACAGGGTTGAATCAGCCCCAGCATTTT. Its translation: CASSLETGLNQPQHF. Looking up the rest from reference TRBV7-8 and TRBJ1-5 gives the full variable domain: GAGVSQSPRYKVAKRGQDVALRCDPISGHVSLFWYQQALGQGPEFLTYFQNEAQLDKSGLPSDRFFAERPEGSVSTLKIQRTQQEDSAVYLCASSLETGLNQPQHFGDGTRLSIL.

The V and J genes are TRBV27 and TRBJ2-1; 8 bases are a match to TRBD1. V gave up 3 bases and J gave up 8 bases; unmatched junction bases: 3. This CDR3 region has 13 residues. Germline V gene sequence: CDR1 MNHEY, CDR2 SMNVEV (reference sequence). The CDR3 nucleotides are TGTGCCAGCAGTTTCTCAGGGGGCTATGAGCAGTTCTTC. Its translation is CASSFSGGYEQFF.

This sequence joins TRBV7-6 and TRBJ2-5, with D perhaps TRBD1 (5 bases). V gave up 5 bases and J gave up 2 bases, with 18 bases separating them. Germline V gene data show CDR1 as SGHVS and CDR2 as FNYEAQ. The CDR3 is made up of 16 amino acids. The CDR3 bases are TGTGCCAGCAGCCTACAAATCCGACAGCTGCAAGAGACCCAGTACTTC. Translation gives CASSLQIRQLQETQYF.

V and J are TRBV7-9 and TRBJ2-5; TRBD1 might be the D (6 bases). The CDR3 totals 15 residues. Per the germline V gene, CDR1 is SEHNR and CDR2 is FQNEAQ (reference sequence). The V end lost 5 bases, the J end lost 3 bases, and 16 bases lay between the germline ends. In DNA, the CDR3 is TGTGCCAGCAGCCCCTTCGAGGGGGTTGAAGAGACCCAGTACTTC. It translates to CASSPFEGVEETQYF. The variable domain in full, with the rest retrieved from reference TRBV7-9 and TRBJ2-5, is DTGVSQNPRHKITKRGQNVTFRCDPISEHNRLYWYRQTLGQGPEFLTYFQNEAQLEKSRLLSDRFSAERPKGSFSTLEIQRTEQGDSAMYLCASSPFEGVEETQYFGPGTRLLVL.

J is TRBJ2-2 and V is TRBV5-6, with 8 bases matching TRBD2. Germline-derived CDR1 and CDR2 are SGHDT and YYEEEE. The CDR3 contains 15 residues. With 3 bases clipped from V and 6 bases from J, the junction kept 7 bases outside the gene matches. The CDR3 region has the DNA TGTGCCAGCAGCTCTGCGGGGGGTGAGGCCGGGGAGCTGTTTTTT. This codes for CASSSAGGEAGELFF.

The table lists this clone with a few counts. The chain recombines TRBV6-4 with TRBJ1-1, with D uncertain. This CDR3 region has 13 residues. Trimming took 6 bases from V and 1 from J, leaving 9 bases between them. The germline gives CDR1 MRHNA, CDR2 SNTAGT. In DNA form, the CDR3 reads TGTGCCAGCAGGCAAAGAGAGAACACTGAAGCTTTCTTT. The encoded protein is CASRQRENTEAFF.

The rearrangement uses TRBV15 and TRBJ1-5; tentative D call: TRBD1 (5 bases). Germline V CDR1 and CDR2: LNHNV, YYDKDF (reference sequence). The CDR3 consists of 15 residues. V gave up 2 bases and J gave up 1 base, with 9 bases separating them. The CDR3 is CATSRHTGSNQPQHF. CDR3 bases: TGTGCCACCAGCAGACATACAGGAAGCAATCAGCCCCAGCATTTT.

V is TRBV4-1 and J is TRBJ2-5; possible D gene TRBD1, 6 bases. This CDR3 comprises 14 residues. In germline, CDR1 is MGHRA, CDR2 YSYEKL. The germline V and J ends were trimmed by 3 bases and 5 bases, with 13 bases remaining between them. The CDR3 DNA is TGCGCCAGCAGCCATGGCCAGGGGTCTGAGACCCAGTACTTC. Encoded protein: CASSHGQGSETQYF.

This chain links TRBV11-2 with TRBJ2-3, with 7 bases that match TRBD1. J was trimmed by 0 bases and V by 5 bases; bases with no gene match: 8. The CDR3 has 16 residues. CDR1 and CDR2 from the germline V gene are SGHAT and FQNNGV. In DNA, the CDR3 is TGTGCCAGCAGCCCTCCAGGGGGTTTGAGCACAGATACGCAGTATTTT. Translating it yields CASSPPGGLSTDTQYF.

The DNA of the CDR3 is TGTGCCAGCAGTGACAGCGGTCCCGCGGGCGAGCAGTACGTC. Translating it yields CASSDSGPAGEQYV. The chain couples TRBV6-1 to TRBJ2-7, with D perhaps TRBD2 (5 bases). The CDR3 extends over 14 amino acids. Germline lookup yields CDR1 MNHNS and CDR2 SASEGT. V was shortened by 3 bases and J by 6 bases, with 15 bases between the two germline ends.

This clone appeared once. V is TRBV15 and J is TRBJ2-1; D is unresolved. Trimming stripped 1 base from V and 8 bases from J, with 6 bases between. Germline V gene sequence: CDR1 LNHNV, CDR2 YYDKDF (reference sequence). The CDR3 covers 12 residues. This CDR3 reads CATSRAEDEQFF. DNA of the CDR3: TGTGCCACCAGCAGAGCAGAGGATGAGCAGTTCTTC.

CDR3 region: CSARESRGYTF. The CDR3 DNA reads as TGCAGTGCTAGAGAGTCGCGTGGCTACACCTTC. J is TRBJ1-2 and V is TRBV20-1; no reliable D call. CDR3 length: 11 amino acids. Germline V gives CDR1 DFQATT, CDR2 SNEGSKA (reference sequence). V was cut by 0 bases and J by 7 bases, with 6 bases left in between.

The chain has TRBV7-8 and TRBJ2-2; 9 nucleotides align to TRBD1. V was pared by 5 bases and J by 13 bases, with 5 bases of the junction left unmatched. Germline V gene data show CDR1 as SGHVS and CDR2 as FQNEAQ. The CDR3 is 12 residues long. The CDR3 region has the DNA TGTGCCAGCAGCCCGGGACAGGGAGGGCTGTTTTTT. Protein: CASSPGQGGLFF.

Of note for this clone: An end of the junction differs from the germline gene, which may be a read error. V gene TRBV7-7 combines with J gene TRBJ2-2; TRBD1 is a possible D gene (6 bases). CDR3 length: 15 residues. Germline V gives CDR1 SSHAT, CDR2 FNYEAQ (reference sequence). In nucleotides, the CDR3 is TGTGCTAGCAGCTTAGACGCAGGGGACACCGGGGAGCTGTTTTTT. It specifies CASSLDAGDTGELFF.